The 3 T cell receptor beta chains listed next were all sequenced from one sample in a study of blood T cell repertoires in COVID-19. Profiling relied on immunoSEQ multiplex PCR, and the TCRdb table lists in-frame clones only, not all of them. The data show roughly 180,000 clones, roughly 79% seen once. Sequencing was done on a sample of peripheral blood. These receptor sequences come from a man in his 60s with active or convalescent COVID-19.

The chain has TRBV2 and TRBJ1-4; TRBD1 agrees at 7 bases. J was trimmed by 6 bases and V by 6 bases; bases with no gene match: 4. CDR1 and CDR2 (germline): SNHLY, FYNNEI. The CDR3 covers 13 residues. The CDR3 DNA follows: TGTGCCAGCAGGACAGGGCGTCATGAAAAACTGTTTTTT. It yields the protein CASRTGRHEKLFF. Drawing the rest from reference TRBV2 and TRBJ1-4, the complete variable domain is EPEVTQTPSHQVTQMGQEVILRCVPISNHLYFYWYRQILGQKVEFLVSFYNNEISEKSEIFDDQFSVERPDGSNFTLKIRSTKLEDSAMYFCASRTGRHEKLFFGSGTQLSVL.

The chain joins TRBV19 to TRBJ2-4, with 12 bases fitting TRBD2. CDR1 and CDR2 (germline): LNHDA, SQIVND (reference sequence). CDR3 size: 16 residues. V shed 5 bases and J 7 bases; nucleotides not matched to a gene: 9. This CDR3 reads CASSSTSGRVRNIQYF. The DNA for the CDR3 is TGTGCCAGTAGTTCGACTAGCGGGAGAGTCCGGAACATTCAGTACTTC.

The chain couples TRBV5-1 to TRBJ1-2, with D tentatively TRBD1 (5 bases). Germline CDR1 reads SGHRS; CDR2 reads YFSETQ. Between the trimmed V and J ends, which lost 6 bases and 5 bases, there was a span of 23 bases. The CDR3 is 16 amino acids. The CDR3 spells CASKSLPGENGYGYTF. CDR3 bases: TGCGCCAGCAAATCCCTGCCGGGGGAGAATGGTTATGGCTACACCTTC.